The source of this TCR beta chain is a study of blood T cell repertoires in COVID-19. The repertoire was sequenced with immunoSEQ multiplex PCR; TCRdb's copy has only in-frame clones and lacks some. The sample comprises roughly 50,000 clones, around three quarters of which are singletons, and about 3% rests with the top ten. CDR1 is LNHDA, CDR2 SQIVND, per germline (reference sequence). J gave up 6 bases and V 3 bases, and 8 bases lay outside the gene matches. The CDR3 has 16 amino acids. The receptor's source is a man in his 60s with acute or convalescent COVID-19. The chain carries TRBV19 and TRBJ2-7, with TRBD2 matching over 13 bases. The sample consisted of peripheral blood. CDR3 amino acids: CASSMHGLAGVAEQYF. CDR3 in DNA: TGTGCCAGTAGTATGCACGGACTAGCGGGAGTCGCCGAGCAGTACTTC.